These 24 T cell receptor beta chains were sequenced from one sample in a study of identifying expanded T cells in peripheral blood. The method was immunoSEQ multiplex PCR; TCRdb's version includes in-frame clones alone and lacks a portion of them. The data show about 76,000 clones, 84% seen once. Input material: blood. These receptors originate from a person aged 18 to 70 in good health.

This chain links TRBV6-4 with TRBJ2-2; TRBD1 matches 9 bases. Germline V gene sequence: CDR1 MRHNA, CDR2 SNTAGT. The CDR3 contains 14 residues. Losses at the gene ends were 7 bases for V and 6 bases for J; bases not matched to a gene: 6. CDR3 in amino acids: CASKGQGNSGELFF. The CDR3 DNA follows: TGTGCCAGCAAGGGACAGGGAAATTCCGGGGAGCTGTTTTTT.

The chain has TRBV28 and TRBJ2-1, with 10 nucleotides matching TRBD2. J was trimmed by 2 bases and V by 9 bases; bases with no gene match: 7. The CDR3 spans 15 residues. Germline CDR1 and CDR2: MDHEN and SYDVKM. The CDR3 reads CASGIAGGTYNEQFF. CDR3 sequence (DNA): TGTGCCAGTGGTATAGCGGGAGGTACCTACAATGAGCAGTTCTTC.

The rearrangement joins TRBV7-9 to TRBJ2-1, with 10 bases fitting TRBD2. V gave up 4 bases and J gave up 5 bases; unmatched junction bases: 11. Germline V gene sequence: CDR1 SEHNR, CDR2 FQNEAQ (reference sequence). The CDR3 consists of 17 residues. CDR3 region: CASSSPTSGTGHNEQFF. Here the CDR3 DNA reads TGTGCCAGCAGCTCCCCCACTAGCGGGACCGGCCACAATGAGCAGTTCTTC.

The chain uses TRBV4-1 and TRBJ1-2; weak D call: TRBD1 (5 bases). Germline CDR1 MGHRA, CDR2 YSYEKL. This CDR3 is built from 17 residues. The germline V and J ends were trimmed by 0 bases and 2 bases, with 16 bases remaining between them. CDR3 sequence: CASSQEQAEYYNYGYTF. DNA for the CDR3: TGCGCCAGCAGCCAAGAACAGGCGGAGTATTACAACTATGGCTACACCTTC.

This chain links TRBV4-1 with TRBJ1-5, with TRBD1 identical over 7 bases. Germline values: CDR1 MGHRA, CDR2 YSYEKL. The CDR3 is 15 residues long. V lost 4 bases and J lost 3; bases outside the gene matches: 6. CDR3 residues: CASSPLDRDNQPQHF. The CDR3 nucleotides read TGCGCCAGCAGCCCTCTAGACAGGGACAATCAGCCCCAGCATTTT.

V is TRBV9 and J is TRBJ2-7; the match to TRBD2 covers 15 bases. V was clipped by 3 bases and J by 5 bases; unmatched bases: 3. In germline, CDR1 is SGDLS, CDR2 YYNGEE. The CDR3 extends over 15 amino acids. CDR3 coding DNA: TGTGCCAGCAGCGCAGGACTAGCGGGAGGGAACGAGCAGTACTTC. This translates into CASSAGLAGGNEQYF.

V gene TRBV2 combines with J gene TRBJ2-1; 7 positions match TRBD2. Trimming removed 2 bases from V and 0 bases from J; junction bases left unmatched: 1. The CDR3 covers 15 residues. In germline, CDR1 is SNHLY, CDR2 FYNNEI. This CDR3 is CASSETGGSYNEQFF. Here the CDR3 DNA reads TGTGCCAGCAGTGAAACGGGGGGCTCCTACAATGAGCAGTTCTTC.

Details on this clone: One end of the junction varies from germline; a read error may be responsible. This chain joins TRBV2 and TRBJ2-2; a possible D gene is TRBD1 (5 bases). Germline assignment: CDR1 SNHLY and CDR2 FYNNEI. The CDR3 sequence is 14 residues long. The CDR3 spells CASREDRGTGELFF. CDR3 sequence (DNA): TGTGCCAGCAGGGAAGACAGAGGCACCGGGGAGCTGTTTTTT.

CDR3 residues: CASLRGFGGYGYTF. DNA for the CDR3: TGTGCCAGCCTCAGGGGGTTTGGTGGCTATGGCTACACCTTC. The chain is built from TRBV19 and TRBJ1-2; 7 bases agree with TRBD1. Looked up from germline, CDR1 is LNHDA and CDR2 is SQIVND (reference sequence). V shed 9 bases, J shed 4 bases, and the junction held 11 bases outside the gene matches. This CDR3 spans 14 amino acids.

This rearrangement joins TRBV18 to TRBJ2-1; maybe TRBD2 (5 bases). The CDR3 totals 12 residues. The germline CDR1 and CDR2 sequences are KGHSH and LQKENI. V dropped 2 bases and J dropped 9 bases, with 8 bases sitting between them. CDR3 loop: CASSPAGGEQFF. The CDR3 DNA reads TGTGCCAGCTCACCAGCGGGCGGTGAGCAGTTCTTC. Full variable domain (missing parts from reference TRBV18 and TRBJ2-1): NAGVMQNPRHLVRRRGQEARLRCSPMKGHSHVYWYRQLPEEGLKFMVYLQKENIIDESGMPKERFSAEFPKEGPSILRIQQVVRGDSAAYFCASSPAGGEQFFGPGTRLTVL.

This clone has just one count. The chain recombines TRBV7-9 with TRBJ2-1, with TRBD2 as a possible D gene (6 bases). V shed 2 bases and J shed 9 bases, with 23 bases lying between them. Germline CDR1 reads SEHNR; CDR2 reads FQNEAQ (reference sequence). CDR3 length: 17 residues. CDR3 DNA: TGTGCCAGCAGCTTATCTAACGGGAGATATGTTCTGGCTGAGCAGTTCTTC. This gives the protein CASSLSNGRYVLAEQFF.

Here the CDR3 reads CASSPSGTGGRNEQFF. CDR3 sequence (DNA): TGTGCCAGCAGCCCCTCCGGGACAGGGGGCCGGAATGAGCAGTTCTTC. The gene calls are TRBV7-3 and TRBJ2-1, with 12 bases identical to TRBD1. This CDR3 comprises 16 residues. The V and J ends lost 5 bases and 7 bases, in that order; junction bases with no gene match: 9. Germline assignment: CDR1 SGHTA and CDR2 FQGTGA.

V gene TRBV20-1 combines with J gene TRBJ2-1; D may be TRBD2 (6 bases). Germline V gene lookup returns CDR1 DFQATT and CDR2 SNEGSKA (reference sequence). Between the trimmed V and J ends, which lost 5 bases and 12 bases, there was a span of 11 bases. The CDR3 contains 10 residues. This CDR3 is CSAGGYGQFF. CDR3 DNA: TGCAGTGCTGGGGGGTATGGGCAGTTCTTC.

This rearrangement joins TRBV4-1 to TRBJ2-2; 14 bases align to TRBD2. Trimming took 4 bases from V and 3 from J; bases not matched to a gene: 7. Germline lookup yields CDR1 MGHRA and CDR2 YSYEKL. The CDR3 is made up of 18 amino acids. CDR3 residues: CASSPGTSGSQDTGELFF. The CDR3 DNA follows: TGCGCCAGCAGCCCTGGGACTAGCGGGAGTCAGGACACCGGGGAGCTGTTTTTT.

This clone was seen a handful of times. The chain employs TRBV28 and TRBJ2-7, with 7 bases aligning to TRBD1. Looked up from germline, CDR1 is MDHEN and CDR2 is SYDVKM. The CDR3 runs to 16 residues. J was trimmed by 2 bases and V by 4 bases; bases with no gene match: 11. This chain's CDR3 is CASSSQGDLTTYEQYF. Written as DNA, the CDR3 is TGTGCCAGCAGTTCCCAGGGGGATCTCACTACCTACGAGCAGTACTTC.

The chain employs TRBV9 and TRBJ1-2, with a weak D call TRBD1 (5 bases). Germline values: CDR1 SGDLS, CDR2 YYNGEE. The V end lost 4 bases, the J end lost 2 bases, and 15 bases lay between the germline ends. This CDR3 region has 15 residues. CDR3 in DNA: TGTGCCAGCAGCCCCCGGGGCGTAGCAAACTATGGCTACACCTTC. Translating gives CASSPRGVANYGYTF.

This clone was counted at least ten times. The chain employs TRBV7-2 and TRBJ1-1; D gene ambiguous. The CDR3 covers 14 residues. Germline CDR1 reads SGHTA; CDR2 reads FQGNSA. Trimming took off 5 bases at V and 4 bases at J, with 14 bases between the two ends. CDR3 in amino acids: CASSIDPQATEAFF. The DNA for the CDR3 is TGTGCCAGCAGCATAGACCCCCAGGCCACTGAAGCTTTCTTT.

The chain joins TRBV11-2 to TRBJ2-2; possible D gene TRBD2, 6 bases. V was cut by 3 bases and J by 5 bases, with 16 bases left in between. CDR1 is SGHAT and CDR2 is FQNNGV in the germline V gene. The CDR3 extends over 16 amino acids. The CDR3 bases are TGTGCCAGCAGCTTGGGACTGGAAGAGAGGACCGGGGAGCTGTTTTTT. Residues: CASSLGLEERTGELFF. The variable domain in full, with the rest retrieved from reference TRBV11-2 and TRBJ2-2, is EAGVAQSPRYKIIEKRQSVAFWCNPISGHATLYWYQQILGQGPKLLIQFQNNGVVDDSQLPKDRFSAERLKGVDSTLKIQPAKLEDSAVYLCASSLGLEERTGELFFGEGSRLTVL.

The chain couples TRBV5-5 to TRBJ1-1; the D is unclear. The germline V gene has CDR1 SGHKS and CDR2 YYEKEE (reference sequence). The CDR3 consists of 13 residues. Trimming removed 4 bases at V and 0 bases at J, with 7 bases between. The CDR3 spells CASSRTVNTEAFF. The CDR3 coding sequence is TGTGCCAGCAGCCGGACGGTGAACACTGAAGCTTTCTTT.

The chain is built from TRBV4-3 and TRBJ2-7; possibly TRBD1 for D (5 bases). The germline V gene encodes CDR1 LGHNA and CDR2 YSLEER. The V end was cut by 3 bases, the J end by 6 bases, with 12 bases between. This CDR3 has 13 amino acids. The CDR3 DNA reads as TGCGCCAGCAGCCAGATAAAGGGGCTCGAGCAGTACTTC. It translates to CASSQIKGLEQYF.

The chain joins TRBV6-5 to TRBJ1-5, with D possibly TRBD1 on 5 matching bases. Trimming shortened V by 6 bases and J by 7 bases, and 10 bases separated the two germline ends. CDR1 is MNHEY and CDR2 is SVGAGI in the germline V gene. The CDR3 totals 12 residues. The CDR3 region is CASSPGGQPQHF. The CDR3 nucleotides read TGTGCCAGCAGCCCCGGGGGGCAGCCCCAGCATTTT.

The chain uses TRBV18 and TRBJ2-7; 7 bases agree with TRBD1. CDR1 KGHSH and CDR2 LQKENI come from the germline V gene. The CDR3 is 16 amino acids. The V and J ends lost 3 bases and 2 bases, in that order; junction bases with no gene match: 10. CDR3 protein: CASSPGLQGQTYEQYF. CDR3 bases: TGTGCCAGCTCACCGGGCTTACAGGGGCAAACCTACGAGCAGTACTTC.

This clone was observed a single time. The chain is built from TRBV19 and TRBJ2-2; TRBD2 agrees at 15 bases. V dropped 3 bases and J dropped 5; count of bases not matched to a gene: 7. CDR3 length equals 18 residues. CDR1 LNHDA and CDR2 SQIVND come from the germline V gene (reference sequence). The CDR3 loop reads CASSMGLAGGYETGELFF. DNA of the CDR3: TGTGCCAGTAGTATGGGACTAGCGGGAGGATACGAGACCGGGGAGCTGTTTTTT.

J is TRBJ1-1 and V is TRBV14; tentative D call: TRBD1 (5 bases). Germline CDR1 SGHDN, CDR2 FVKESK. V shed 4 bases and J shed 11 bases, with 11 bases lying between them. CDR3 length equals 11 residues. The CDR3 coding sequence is TGTGCCAGCAGCCCAGGGTCTTGGGCTTTCTTT. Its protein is CASSPGSWAFF.